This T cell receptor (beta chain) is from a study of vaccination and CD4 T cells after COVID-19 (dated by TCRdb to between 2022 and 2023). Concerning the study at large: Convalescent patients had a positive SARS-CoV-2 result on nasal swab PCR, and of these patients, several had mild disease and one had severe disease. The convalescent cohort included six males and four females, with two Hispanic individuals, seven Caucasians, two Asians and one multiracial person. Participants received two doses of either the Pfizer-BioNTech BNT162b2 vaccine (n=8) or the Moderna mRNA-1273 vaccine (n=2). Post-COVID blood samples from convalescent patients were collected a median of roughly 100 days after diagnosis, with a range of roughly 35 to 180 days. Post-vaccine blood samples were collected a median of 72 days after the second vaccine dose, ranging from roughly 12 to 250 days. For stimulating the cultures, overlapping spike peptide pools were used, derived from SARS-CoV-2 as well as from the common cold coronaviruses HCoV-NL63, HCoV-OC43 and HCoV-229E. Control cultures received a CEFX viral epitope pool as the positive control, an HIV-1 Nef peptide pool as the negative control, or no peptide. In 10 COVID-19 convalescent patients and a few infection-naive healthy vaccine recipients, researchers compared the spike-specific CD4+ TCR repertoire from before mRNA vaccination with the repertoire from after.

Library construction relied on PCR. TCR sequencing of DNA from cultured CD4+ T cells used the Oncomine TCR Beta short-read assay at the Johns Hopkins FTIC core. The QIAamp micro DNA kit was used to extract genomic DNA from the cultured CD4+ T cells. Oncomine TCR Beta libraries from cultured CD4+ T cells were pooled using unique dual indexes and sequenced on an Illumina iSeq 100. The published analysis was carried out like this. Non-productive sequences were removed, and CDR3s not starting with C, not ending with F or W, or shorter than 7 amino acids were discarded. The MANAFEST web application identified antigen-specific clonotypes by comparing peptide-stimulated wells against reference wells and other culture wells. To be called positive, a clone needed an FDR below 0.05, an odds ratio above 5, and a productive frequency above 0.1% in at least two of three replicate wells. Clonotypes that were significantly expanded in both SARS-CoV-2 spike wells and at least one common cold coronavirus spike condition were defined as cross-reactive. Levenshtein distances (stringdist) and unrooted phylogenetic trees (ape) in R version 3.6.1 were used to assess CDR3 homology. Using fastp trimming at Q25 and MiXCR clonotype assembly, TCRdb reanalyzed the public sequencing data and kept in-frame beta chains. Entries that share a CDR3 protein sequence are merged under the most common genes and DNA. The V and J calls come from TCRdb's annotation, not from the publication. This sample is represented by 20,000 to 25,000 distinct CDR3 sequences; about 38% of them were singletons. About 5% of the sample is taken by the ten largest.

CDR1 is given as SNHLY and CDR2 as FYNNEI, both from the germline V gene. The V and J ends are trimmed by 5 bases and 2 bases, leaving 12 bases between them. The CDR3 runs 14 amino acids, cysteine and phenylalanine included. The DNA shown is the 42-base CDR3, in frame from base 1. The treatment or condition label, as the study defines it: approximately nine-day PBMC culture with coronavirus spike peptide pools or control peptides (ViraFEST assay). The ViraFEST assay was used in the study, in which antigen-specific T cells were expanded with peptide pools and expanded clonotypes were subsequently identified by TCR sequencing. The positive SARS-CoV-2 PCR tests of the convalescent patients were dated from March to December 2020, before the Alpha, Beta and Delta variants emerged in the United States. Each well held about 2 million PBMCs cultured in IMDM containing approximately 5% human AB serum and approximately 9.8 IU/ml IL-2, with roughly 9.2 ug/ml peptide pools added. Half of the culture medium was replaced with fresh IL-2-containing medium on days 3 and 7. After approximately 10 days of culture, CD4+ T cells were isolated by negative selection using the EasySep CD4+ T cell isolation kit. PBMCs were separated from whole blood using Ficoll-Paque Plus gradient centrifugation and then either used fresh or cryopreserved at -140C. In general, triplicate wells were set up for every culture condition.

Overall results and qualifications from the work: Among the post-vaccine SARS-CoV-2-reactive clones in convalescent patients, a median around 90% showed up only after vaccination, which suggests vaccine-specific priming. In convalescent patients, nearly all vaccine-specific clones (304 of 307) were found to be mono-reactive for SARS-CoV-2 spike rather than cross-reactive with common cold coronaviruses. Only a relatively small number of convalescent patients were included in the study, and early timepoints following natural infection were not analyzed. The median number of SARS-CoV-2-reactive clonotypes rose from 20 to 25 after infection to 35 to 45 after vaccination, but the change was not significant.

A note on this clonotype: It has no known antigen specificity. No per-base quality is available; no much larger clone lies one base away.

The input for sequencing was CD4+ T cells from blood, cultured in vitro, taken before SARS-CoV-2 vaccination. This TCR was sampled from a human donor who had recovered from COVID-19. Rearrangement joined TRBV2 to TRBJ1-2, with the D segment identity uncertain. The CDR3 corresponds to CASSRSILNYGYTF. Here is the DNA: TGTGCCAGCAGTCGGTCAATCTTGAACTATGGCTACACCTTC. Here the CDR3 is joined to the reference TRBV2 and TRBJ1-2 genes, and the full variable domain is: EPEVTQTPSHQVTQMGQEVILRCVPISNHLYFYWYRQILGQKVEFLVSFYNNEISEKSEIFDDQFSVERPDGSNFTLKIRSTKLEDSAMYFCASSRSILNYGYTFGSGTRLTVV.